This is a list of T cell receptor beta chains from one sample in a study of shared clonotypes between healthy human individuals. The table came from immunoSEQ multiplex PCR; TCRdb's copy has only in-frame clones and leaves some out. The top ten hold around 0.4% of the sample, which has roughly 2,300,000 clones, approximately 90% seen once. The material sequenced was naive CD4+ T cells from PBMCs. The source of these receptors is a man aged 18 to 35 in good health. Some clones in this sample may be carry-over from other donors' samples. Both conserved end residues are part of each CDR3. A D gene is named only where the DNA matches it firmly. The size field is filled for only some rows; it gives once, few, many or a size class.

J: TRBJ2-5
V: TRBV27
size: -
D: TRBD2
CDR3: CASSSLATIQETQYF
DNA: TGTGCCAGCAGTTCACTAGCGACGATTCAAGAGACCCAGTACTTC

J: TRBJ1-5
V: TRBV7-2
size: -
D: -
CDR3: CASSLGRNQPQHF
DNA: TGTGCCAGCAGCTTAGGACGCAATCAGCCCCAGCATTTT

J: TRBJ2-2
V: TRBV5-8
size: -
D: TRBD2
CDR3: CASSLGLAGNTGELFF
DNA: TGTGCCAGCAGCTTGGGACTAGCGGGGAACACCGGGGAGCTGTTTTTT

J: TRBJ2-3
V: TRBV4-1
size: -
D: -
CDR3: CASSQVLLTDTQYF
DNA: TGCGCCAGCAGCCAAGTTCTCCTGACAGATACGCAGTATTTT

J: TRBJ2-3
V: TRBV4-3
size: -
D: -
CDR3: CASSQANQAGTTDTQYF
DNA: TGCGCCAGCAGCCAAGCTAACCAGGCAGGGACGACAGATACGCAGTATTTT

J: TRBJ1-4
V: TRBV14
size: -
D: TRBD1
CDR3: CASSRWTGGDEKLFF
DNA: TGTGCCAGCAGCCGATGGACAGGGGGCGATGAAAAACTGTTTTTT

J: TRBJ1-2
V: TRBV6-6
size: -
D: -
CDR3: CASSYSRGFGYTF
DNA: TGTGCCAGCAGTTACTCGAGAGGGTTTGGCTACACCTTC

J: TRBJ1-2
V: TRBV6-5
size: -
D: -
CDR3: CASRAGVSYGYTF
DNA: TGTGCCAGCAGAGCGGGGGTTTCCTATGGCTACACCTTC

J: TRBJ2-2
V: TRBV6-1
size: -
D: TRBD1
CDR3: CASSARQGNTGELFF
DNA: TGTGCCAGCAGTGCCCGACAGGGGAACACCGGGGAGCTGTTTTTT

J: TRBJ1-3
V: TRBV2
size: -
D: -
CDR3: CASSEVLPEPGNTIYF
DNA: TGTGCCAGCAGTGAAGTCCTGCCCGAGCCTGGAAACACCATATATTTT

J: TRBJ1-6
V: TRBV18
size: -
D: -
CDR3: CASSPGTRDSPLHF
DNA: TGTGCCAGCTCACCAGGGACGCGAGATTCACCCCTCCACTTT

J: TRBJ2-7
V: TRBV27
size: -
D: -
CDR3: CASSLRRGAPSEQYF
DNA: TGTGCCAGCAGTTTGCGTCGGGGGGCGCCGTCCGAGCAGTACTTC

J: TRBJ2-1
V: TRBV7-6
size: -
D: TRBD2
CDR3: CASSLALAVSPPNEQFF
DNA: TGTGCCAGCAGCTTAGCTCTAGCGGTCTCCCCCCCCAATGAGCAGTTCTTC

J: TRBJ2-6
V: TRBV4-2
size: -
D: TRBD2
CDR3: CASSREAGTLSGANVLTF
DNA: TGTGCCAGCAGTCGGGAGGCGGGAACCCTCTCTGGGGCCAACGTCCTGACTTTC

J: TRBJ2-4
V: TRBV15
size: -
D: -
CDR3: CATRTVGALENIQYF
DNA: TGTGCCACCAGGACGGTGGGGGCCTTAGAAAACATTCAGTACTTC

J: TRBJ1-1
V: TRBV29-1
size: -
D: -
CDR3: CSVATGKAFF
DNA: TGCAGCGTTGCTACAGGGAAAGCTTTCTTT

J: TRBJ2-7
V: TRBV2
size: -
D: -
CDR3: CASSPPQGSYEQYF
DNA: TGTGCCAGCAGCCCCCCGCAGGGGTCCTACGAGCAGTACTTC

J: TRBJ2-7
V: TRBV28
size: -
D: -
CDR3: CASSPHLKSPYEQYF
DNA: TGTGCCAGCAGTCCTCACTTAAAGAGTCCCTACGAGCAGTACTTC

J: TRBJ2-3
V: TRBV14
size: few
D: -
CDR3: CASSQMYSAGTDTQYF
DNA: TGTGCCAGCAGCCAAATGTACTCCGCGGGCACAGATACGCAGTATTTT

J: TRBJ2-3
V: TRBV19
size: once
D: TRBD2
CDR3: CASSMTPGGRSTDTQYF
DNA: TGTGCCAGTAGTATGACCCCGGGAGGACGTAGCACAGATACGCAGTATTTT

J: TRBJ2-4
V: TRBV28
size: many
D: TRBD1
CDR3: CASSLSGTGGKNIQYF
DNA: TGTGCCAGCAGTTTATCCGGGACAGGGGGCAAAAACATTCAGTACTTC

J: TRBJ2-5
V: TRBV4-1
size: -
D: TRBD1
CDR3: CASSQPGQFFGETQYF
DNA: TGCGCCAGCAGCCAGCCGGGACAGTTTTTTGGGGAGACCCAGTACTTC

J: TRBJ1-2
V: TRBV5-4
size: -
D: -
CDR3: CASSLWHSYGYTF
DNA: TGTGCCAGCAGCTTGTGGCATAGCTATGGCTACACCTTC

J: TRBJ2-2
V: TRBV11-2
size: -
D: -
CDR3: CASSLGQDTGELFF
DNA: TGTGCCAGCAGCTTAGGTCAGGACACCGGGGAGCTGTTTTTT

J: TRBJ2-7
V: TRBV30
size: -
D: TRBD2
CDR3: CAWRGREVYEQYF
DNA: TGTGCCTGGAGGGGGCGGGAGGTCTACGAGCAGTACTTC

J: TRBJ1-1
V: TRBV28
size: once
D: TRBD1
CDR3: CASSPNRDRGEAFF
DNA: TGTGCCAGCAGTCCTAACCGGGACAGGGGGGAAGCTTTCTTT

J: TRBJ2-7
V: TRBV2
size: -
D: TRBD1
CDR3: CASGLREGTGAYF
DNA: TGTGCCAGCGGTCTCCGGGAGGGGACAGGGGCGTACTTC